This T cell receptor (beta chain) was found in a study of cytomegalovirus exposure and HLA in healthy donors. In its sample, this clone was seen a few times. Germline V CDR1 and CDR2: SGHAT, FQNNGV. Trimming at V came to 4 bases and at J to 5 bases, leaving 10 bases not matched to a gene. The CDR3 totals 16 residues. PCR employed 60 Vbeta and 13 Jbeta primers. The protocol was immunoSEQ multiplex PCR, while the TCRdb copy is restricted to in-frame clones and leaves out a portion. This sample has roughly 150,000 clones, with around 77% found just once. This clonotype was obtained from a man in his fifties in good health and CMV-seropositive. The chain couples TRBV11-2 to TRBJ1-5, with 8 bases aligning to TRBD1. The sample was PBMCs. CDR3 bases: TGTGCCAGCAGCTCCAGGGGGCAGGCTTATCATCAGCCCCAGCATTTT. This encodes CASSSRGQAYHQPQHF. The full variable domain, completed using reference TRBV11-2 and TRBJ1-5, is EAGVAQSPRYKIIEKRQSVAFWCNPISGHATLYWYQQILGQGPKLLIQFQNNGVVDDSQLPKDRFSAERLKGVDSTLKIQPAKLEDSAVYLCASSSRGQAYHQPQHFGDGTRLSIL.